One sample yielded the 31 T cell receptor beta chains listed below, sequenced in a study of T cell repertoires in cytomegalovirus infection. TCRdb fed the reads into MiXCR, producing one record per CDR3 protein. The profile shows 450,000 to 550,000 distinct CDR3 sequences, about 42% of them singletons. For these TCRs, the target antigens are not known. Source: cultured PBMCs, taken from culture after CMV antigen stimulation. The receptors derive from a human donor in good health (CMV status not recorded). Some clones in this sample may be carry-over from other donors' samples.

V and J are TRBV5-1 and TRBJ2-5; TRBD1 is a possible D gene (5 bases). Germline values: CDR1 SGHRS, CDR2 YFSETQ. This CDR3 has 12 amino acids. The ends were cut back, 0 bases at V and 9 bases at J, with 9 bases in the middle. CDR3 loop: CASSLGQPPQYF. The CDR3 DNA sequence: TGCGCCAGCAGCTTGGGACAGCCCCCCCAGTACTTC. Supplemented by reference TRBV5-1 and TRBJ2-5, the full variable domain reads KAGVTQTPRYLIKTRGQQVTLSCSPISGHRSVSWYQQTPGQGLQFLFEYFSETQRNKGNFPGRFSGRQFSNSRSEMNVSTLELGDSALYLCASSLGQPPQYFGPGTRLLVL.

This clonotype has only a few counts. The DNA for the CDR3 is TGTGCCAGCAGCTTACAGCGGGAGACACAAGAGACCCAGTACTTC. Translation gives CASSLQRETQETQYF. The V and J genes are TRBV7-8 and TRBJ2-5; the match to TRBD2 covers 8 bases. Germline V gives CDR1 SGHVS, CDR2 FQNEAQ. CDR3 size: 15 residues. The J segment lost 2 bases and the V segment lost 2 bases, leaving 4 bases of the junction unmatched.

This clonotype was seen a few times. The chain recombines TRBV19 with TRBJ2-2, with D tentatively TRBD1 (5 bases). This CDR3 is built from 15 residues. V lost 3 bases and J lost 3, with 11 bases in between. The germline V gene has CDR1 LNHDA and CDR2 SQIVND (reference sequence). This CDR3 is CASSIRLRDTGELFF. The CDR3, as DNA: TGTGCCAGTAGTATTCGTCTCAGGGACACCGGGGAGCTGTTTTTT.

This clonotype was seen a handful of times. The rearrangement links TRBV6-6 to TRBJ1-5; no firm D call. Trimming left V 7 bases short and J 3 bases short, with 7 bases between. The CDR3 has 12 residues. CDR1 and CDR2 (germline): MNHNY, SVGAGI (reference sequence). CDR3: CASKPVNQPQHF. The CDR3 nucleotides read TGTGCCAGCAAACCAGTCAATCAGCCCCAGCATTTT.

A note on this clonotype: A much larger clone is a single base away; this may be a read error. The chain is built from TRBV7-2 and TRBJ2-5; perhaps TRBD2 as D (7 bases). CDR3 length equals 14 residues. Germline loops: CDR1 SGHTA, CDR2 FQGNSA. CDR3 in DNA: TGTGCCAACAGCTCGAACGGGGGGCAGGGGACCCAGTACTTC. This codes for CANSSNGGQGTQYF.

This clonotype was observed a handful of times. CDR3 coding DNA: TGTGCCAGCAGCTTCCCGGGACGGTTCACTGAAGCTTTCTTT. Translating it yields CASSFPGRFTEAFF. The V gene is TRBV7-8, the J gene TRBJ1-1; D perhaps matches TRBD1 (5 bases). Trimming took 3 bases from V and 4 from J, leaving 12 bases between them. CDR1 is SGHVS, CDR2 FQNEAQ, per germline. CDR3 size: 14 residues.

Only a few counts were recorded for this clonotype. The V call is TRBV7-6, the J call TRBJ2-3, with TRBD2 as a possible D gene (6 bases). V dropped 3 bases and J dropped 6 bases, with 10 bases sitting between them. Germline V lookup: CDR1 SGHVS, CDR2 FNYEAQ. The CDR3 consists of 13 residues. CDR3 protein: CASSLDYLDTQYF. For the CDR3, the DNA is TGTGCCAGCAGCTTGGACTACTTGGATACGCAGTATTTT.

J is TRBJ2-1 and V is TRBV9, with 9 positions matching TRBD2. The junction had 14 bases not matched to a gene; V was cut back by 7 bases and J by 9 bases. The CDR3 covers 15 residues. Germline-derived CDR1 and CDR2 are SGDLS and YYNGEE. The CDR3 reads CASQPGAGGPGEQFF. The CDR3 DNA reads TGTGCCAGCCAACCGGGGGCGGGAGGGCCTGGTGAGCAGTTCTTC.

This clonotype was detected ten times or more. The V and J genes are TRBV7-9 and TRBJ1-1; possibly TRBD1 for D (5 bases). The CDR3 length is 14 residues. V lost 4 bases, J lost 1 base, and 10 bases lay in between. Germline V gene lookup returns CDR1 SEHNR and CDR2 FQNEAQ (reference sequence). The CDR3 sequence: CASSSFTGNTEAFF. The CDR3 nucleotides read TGTGCCAGCAGCTCTTTCACAGGGAACACTGAAGCTTTCTTT.

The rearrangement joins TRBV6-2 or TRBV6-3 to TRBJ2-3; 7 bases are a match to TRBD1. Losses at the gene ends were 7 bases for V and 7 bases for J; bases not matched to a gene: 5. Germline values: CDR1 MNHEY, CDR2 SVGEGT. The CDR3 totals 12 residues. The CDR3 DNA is TGTGCCAGCACCCGGGACAGTCATACGCAGTATTTT. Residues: CASTRDSHTQYF.

The CDR3 nucleotides read TGTGCCAGCGATGGCAGGGTCTACGAGCAGTACTTC. It codes for CASDGRVYEQYF. The chain uses TRBV7-4 and TRBJ2-7; tentative D call: TRBD1 (5 bases). The length of the CDR3 is 12 residues. Germline CDR1 reads SGHVT; CDR2 reads SQSDAQ. V dropped 8 bases and J dropped 3 bases, with 11 bases sitting between them.

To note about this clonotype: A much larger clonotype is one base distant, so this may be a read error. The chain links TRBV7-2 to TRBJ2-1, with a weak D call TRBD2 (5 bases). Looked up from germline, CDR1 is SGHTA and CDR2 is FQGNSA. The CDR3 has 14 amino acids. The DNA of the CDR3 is TGTGCCACCAGCTTGCTGCGGGTGTACAATGAGCAGTTCTTC. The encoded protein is CATSLLRVYNEQFF.

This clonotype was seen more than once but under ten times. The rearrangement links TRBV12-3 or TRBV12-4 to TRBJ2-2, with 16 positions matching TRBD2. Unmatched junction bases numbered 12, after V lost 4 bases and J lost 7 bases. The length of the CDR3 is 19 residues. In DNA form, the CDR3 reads TGTGCCAGCAGTTGGAAGGGACTAGCGGGGGGGCCGGGCGTCGGGGAGCTGTTTTTT. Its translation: CASSWKGLAGGPGVGELFF.

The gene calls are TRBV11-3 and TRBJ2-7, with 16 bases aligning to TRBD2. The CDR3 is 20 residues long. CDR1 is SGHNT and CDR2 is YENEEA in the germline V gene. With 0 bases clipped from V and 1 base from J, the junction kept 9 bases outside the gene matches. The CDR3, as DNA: TGTGCCAGCAGCTTAGATCCCGGGACTAGCGGGGGGGTTGCGTCCTACGAGCAGTACTTC. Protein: CASSLDPGTSGGVASYEQYF.

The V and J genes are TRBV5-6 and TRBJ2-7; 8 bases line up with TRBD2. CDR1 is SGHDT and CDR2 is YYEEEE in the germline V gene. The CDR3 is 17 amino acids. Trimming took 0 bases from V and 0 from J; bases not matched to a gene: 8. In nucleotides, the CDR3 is TGTGCCAGCAGCTTGGAAGTCGGGGGGGCCCACTCCTACGAGCAGTACTTC. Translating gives CASSLEVGGAHSYEQYF.

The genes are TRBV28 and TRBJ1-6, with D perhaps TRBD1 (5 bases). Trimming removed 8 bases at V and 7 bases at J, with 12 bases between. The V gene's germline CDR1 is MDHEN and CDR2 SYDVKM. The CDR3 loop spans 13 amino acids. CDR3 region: CASEGRGNSPLHF. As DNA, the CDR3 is TGTGCCAGCGAAGGAAGGGGAAATTCACCCCTCCACTTT.

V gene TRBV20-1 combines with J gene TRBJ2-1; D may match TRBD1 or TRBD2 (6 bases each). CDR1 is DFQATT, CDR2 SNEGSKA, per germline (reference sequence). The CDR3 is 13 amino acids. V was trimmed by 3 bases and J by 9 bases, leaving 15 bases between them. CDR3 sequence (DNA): TGCAGTGCTAGCCGGGGGCCCGGGATTGAGCAGTTCTTC. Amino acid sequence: CSASRGPGIEQFF.

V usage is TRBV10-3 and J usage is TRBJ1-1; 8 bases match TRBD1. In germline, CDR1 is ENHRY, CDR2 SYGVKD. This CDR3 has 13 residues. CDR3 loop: CAGTGNLNTEAFF. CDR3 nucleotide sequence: TGTGCGGGGACAGGAAACTTGAACACTGAAGCTTTCTTT.

The CDR3 is CASSVLVGQPQHF. The CDR3 coding sequence is TGTGCCAGCAGCGTATTGGTGGGTCAGCCCCAGCATTTT. The V call is TRBV12-3 or TRBV12-4, the J call TRBJ1-5; no reliable D call. The CDR3 extends over 13 amino acids. V was clipped by 6 bases and J by 6 bases, with 12 bases between them.

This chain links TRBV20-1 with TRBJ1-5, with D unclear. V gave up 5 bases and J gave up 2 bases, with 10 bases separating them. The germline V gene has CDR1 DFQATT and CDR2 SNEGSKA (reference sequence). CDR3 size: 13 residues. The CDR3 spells CSALGLGNQPQHF. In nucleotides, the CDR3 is TGCAGTGCTCTGGGTCTTGGCAATCAGCCCCAGCATTTT.

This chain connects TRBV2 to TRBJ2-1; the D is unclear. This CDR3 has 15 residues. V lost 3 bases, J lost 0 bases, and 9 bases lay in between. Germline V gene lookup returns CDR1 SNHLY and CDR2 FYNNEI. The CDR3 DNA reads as TGTGCCAGCAGTGACCTGGCTTCCTCCTACAATGAGCAGTTCTTC. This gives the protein CASSDLASSYNEQFF.

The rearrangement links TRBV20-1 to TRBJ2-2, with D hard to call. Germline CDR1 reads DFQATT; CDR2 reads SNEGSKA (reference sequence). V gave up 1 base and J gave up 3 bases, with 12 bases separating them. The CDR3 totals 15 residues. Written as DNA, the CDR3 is TGCAGTGCTAGAGGAGTGGATCGTTACACCGGGGAGCTGTTTTTT. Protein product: CSARGVDRYTGELFF.

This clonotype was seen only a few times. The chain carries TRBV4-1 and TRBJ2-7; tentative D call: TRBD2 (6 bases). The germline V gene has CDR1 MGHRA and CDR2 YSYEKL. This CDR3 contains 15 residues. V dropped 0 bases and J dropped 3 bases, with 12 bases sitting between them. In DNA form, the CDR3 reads TGCGCCAGCAGCCAAGAGGTAGCGGTGGGCTACGAGCAGTACTTC. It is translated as CASSQEVAVGYEQYF.

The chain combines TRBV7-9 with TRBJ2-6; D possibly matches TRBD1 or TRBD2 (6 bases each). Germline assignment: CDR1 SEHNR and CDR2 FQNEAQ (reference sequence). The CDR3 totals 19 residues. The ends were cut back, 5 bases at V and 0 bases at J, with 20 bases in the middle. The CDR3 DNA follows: TGTGCCAGCAGCCATTCGGGGTGGGGGGCCGCCTCTGGGGCCAACGTCCTGACTTTC. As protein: CASSHSGWGAASGANVLTF.

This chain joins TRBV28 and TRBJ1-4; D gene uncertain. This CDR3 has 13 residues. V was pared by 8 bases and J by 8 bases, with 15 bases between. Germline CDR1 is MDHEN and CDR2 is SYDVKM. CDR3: CASAPLLREKLFF. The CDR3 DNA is TGTGCCAGCGCCCCTCTACTCCGGGAAAAACTGTTTTTT.

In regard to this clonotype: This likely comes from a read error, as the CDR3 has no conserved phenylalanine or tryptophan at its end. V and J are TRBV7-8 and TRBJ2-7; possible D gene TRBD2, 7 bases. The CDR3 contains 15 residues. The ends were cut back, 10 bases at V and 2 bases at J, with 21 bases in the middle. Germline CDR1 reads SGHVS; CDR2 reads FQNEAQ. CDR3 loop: CATRGERGRAYEQYY. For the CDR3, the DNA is TGTGCCACCCGGGGGGAGAGGGGGAGGGCCTACGAGCAGTACTAC.

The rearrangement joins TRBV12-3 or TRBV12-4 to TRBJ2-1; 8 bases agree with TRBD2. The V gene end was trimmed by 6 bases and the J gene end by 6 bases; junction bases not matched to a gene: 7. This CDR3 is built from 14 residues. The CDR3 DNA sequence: TGTGCCAGCAGCCCCATAGCGGGGACCAATGAGCAGTTCTTC. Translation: CASSPIAGTNEQFF.

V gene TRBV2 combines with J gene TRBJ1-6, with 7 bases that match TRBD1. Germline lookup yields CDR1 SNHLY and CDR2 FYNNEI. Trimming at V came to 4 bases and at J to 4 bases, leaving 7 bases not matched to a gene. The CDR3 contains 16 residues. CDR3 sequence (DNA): TGTGCCAGCAGTGCGCGACAGGGACGATATAATTCACCCCTCCACTTT. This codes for CASSARQGRYNSPLHF.

The CDR3 region is CASSYSTPRQGVQSYGYTF. The DNA for the CDR3 is TGTGCCAGCAGTTACTCTACCCCTCGGCAGGGGGTCCAAAGCTATGGCTACACCTTC. The chain has TRBV6-2 or TRBV6-3 and TRBJ1-2; 7 positions match TRBD1. The V and J ends lost 0 bases and 4 bases, in that order; junction bases with no gene match: 17. Germline V gene sequence: CDR1 MNHEY, CDR2 SVGEGT. The CDR3 is 19 amino acids.

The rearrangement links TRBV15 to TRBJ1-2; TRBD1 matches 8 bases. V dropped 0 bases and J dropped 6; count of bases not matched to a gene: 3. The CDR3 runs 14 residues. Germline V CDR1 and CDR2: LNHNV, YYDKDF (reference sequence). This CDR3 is CATSRDPGGDGYTF. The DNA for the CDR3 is TGTGCCACCAGCAGAGATCCAGGGGGCGATGGCTACACCTTC.

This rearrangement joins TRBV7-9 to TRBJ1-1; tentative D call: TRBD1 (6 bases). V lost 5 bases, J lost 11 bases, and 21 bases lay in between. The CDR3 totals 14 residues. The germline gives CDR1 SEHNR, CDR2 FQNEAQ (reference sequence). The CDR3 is CASSNPLGQGTAFF. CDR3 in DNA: TGTGCCAGCAGCAACCCATTGGGACAAGGAACCGCTTTCTTT.